The T cell receptor beta chain under discussion was sequenced for a study of blood T cell repertoires in COVID-19. Germline values: CDR1 GTSNPN, CDR2 SVGIG (reference sequence). The CDR3 totals 14 residues. The trim removed 4 bases at V and 6 bases at J, leaving 8 bases unmatched. Assay: immunoSEQ multiplex PCR; the TCRdb copy retains only in-frame clones and omits some. The sample consists of 200,000 or so clones, about 80% of them appearing once. Sequenced material: peripheral blood. This TCR came from a human donor with acute or convalescent COVID-19. The donor label of this sample is uncertain. The rearrangement uses TRBV30 and TRBJ2-2; 7 positions agree with TRBD1. The CDR3 loop is CAWIRQGVAGELFF. DNA of the CDR3: TGTGCCTGGATTCGGCAGGGGGTAGCCGGGGAGCTGTTTTTT.